Sequencing of this TCR beta chain was carried out in a study of T cells in Graves' hyperthyroidism and ophthalmopathy. Fresh peripheral blood, 10 ml, was the source of the PBMCs. It was RNA transcripts that yielded the amplified TCR beta CDR3 regions. Carried out on the TCR CDR3, a first-round RT-PCR used the HTBI primer set. MiXCR, applied by TCRdb to the multiplex PCR reads, yields one record per CDR3 protein. The sample comprises hundreds of thousands of distinct CDR3 sequences, approximately 36% of which are singletons, and roughly 30% rests with the top ten. Points on this clonotype: It may be a read error: a sequence one base away is much more abundant.

CDR1 SGDLS and CDR2 YYNGEE come from the germline V gene. The CDR3 loop spans 13 amino acids. Material for sequencing was blood. The genes are TRBV9 and TRBJ1-2; D remains ambiguous. This receptor was obtained from a woman aged 40-49 years with Graves' hyperthyroidism. The CDR3 here is CASGVERGYGYTF. The CDR3, as DNA: TGTGCCAGCGGCGTAGAACGCGGTTATGGCTACACCTTC.